This T cell receptor (beta chain) is from a study of graft-versus-host responses after intestinal transplantation. The CDR3 sequence is 15 residues long. Germline CDR1 is LNHDA and CDR2 is SQIVND (reference sequence). J gave up 2 bases and V 5 bases, and 7 bases lay outside the gene matches. The method was immunoSEQ multiplex PCR; TCRdb's version includes in-frame clones alone and lacks a portion of them. Of fewer than 120,000 clones in the sample, over 85% were seen once. About this clone itself: Its antigen is not identified.

This rearrangement joins TRBV19 to TRBJ2-7; 9 nucleotides match TRBD1. This clonotype originated in a human donor who received an intestinal transplant. Sequences were derived from unstimulated CD8+ T cells sorted from spleen or lymph node cells, sampled before intestinal transplant. Here the CDR3 DNA reads TGTGCCAGTAGTGCCGGGACAGGGTCTCCCTACGAGCAGTACTTC. It translates to CASSAGTGSPYEQYF.